The 8 T cell receptor beta chains listed next were all sequenced from one sample in a study of spatial heterogeneity in lung cancer. Time point indicated: sample taken at primary tumor resection. Whole RNA was taken from tumor, nontumor lung or frozen PBMC; it was then sequenced unsorted. TCRdb reprocessed the 5' RACE reads via MiXCR and lists one record per CDR3 protein. The sample includes tens of thousands of distinct CDR3 sequences, 4.6% of them seen just once. Specimen: PBMCs, collected at surgery. Receptors were obtained from a male donor with early-stage non-small cell lung cancer.

This sequence joins TRBV18 and TRBJ1-4; 7 nucleotides agree with TRBD1. The V and J ends lost 2 bases and 0 bases, in that order; junction bases with no gene match: 3. CDR3 length: 16 residues. Germline loops: CDR1 KGHSH, CDR2 LQKENI. The CDR3 bases are TGTGCCAGCTCACCAGACAGGGCGCCAACTAATGAAAAACTGTTTTTT. This encodes CASSPDRAPTNEKLFF. The full variable domain, completed using reference TRBV18 and TRBJ1-4, is NAGVMQNPRHLVRRRGQEARLRCSPMKGHSHVYWYRQLPEEGLKFMVYLQKENIIDESGMPKERFSAEFPKEGPSILRIQQVVRGDSAAYFCASSPDRAPTNEKLFFGSGTQLSVL.

This clonotype has at least ten counts. The rearrangement joins TRBV29-1 to TRBJ2-5, with 8 positions matching TRBD2. In germline, CDR1 is SQVTM, CDR2 ANQGSEA. V trimming: 3 bases; J trimming: 5 bases; junction bases outside the gene matches: 2. CDR3 length: 12 amino acids. DNA for the CDR3: TGCAGCGTTGAGGCTAGCGGGGAGACCCAGTACTTC. It specifies CSVEASGETQYF.

This clonotype has a count of ten or more. The gene calls are TRBV6-5 and TRBJ2-7; D unclear. The germline CDR1 and CDR2 sequences are MNHEY and SVGAGI. V was cut by 6 bases and J by 4 bases, with 19 bases left in between. This CDR3 is built from 15 residues. As DNA, the CDR3 is TGTGCCAGCAGACCTAGACACGGAAGGTTTTACGAGCAGTACTTC. It encodes CASRPRHGRFYEQYF.

This clonotype was found many times. This chain uses TRBV5-4 with TRBJ2-3, with TRBD1 matching over 7 bases. The trim removed 4 bases at V and 3 bases at J, leaving 8 bases unmatched. CDR3 length: 15 residues. The germline gives CDR1 SGHNT, CDR2 YYREEE (reference sequence). The CDR3 DNA is TGTGCCAGCAGCCTTCCCGGGACAGAAACAGATACGCAGTATTTT. This encodes CASSLPGTETDTQYF.

This clonotype was detected a few times. The chain has TRBV5-1 and TRBJ2-1; TRBD2 agrees at 8 bases. CDR3 length equals 15 residues. V was pared by 4 bases and J by 3 bases, with 6 bases of the junction left unmatched. Germline V gives CDR1 SGHRS, CDR2 YFSETQ. The CDR3 DNA sequence: TGCGCCAGCAGCCCAAGCGGGAGCCTCTACAATGAGCAGTTCTTC. It encodes CASSPSGSLYNEQFF.

This rearrangement joins TRBV3-1 to TRBJ2-5; no clear D gene. This CDR3 has 17 amino acids. The germline CDR1 and CDR2 sequences are LGHDT and YNNKEL (reference sequence). Trimming left V 0 bases short and J 0 bases short, with 14 bases between. CDR3 loop: CASSQDGKFSNQETQYF. The CDR3 nucleotides are TGTGCCAGCAGCCAAGATGGGAAATTTAGCAACCAAGAGACCCAGTACTTC.

This clonotype is classed as medium-sized. The rearrangement uses TRBV10-3 and TRBJ1-4, with a tentative D call TRBD1 (5 bases). CDR1 and CDR2 from the germline V gene are ENHRY and SYGVKD. CDR3 length equals 14 residues. V lost 2 bases and J 5 bases, leaving 9 bases between the germline ends. The CDR3, as DNA: TGTGCCATCAGTGAGAGGGGCGGCAATGAAAAACTGTTTTTT. Protein product: CAISERGGNEKLFF.

This clonotype has more than one count but fewer than ten. This rearrangement joins TRBV2 to TRBJ2-3; D may correspond to TRBD1 or TRBD2 (5 bases each). This CDR3 is 13 amino acids long. CDR1 is SNHLY and CDR2 is FYNNEI in the germline V gene. V was pared by 6 bases and J by 0 bases, with 7 bases between. CDR3 in amino acids: CASRGDSTDTQYF. CDR3 DNA sequence: TGTGCCAGCAGGGGGGACAGCACAGATACGCAGTATTTT.